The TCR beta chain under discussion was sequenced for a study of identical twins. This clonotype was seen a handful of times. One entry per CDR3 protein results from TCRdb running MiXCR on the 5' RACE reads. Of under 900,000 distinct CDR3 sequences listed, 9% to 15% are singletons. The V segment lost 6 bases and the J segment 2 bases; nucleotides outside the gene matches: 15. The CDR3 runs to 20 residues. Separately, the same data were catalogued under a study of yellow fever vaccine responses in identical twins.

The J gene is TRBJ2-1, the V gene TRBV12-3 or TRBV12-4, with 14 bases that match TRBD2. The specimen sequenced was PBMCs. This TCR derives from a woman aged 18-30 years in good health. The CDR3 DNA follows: TGTGCCAGCAGGATATCAGTGGGGACTAGCGGGGGTGAGGCCTACAATGAGCAGTTCTTC. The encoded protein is CASRISVGTSGGEAYNEQFF.